This TCR beta chain stems from a study of identical twins. Study outcomes and limitations: Modelling underestimated the level of out-of-frame TCR alpha sharing observed in monozygotic twins. Sequences that were beta out-of-frame showed weaker excess twin sharing. Cross-sectional statistical analysis was relied on for the conclusions, without the same donors being followed.

TCRdb called the 5' RACE reads again in MiXCR, with one record for every CDR3 protein. The sample carries 200,000 to 250,000 distinct CDR3 sequences, around 8% recorded once. There are many counts of this clonotype. Its antigen remains unidentified. The same data also went into a second study, on yellow fever vaccine responses in identical twins. That paper adds: Vaccine T cell responses of twins reportedly seemed partly convergent and partly personalized.

Sequences were obtained from memory (CD45RO+) T cells sorted from blood. The clonotype originates from a woman aged 18-29 years in good health.

CDR3 bases: TGTGCCAGCAGCCAAGTGGGAGGGAGCTCCTACAATGAGCAGTTCTTC. Translating it yields CASSQVGGSSYNEQFF. The chain recombines TRBV14 with TRBJ2-1; 7 bases are a match to TRBD2. The CDR3 loop spans 16 amino acids. J was trimmed by 0 bases and V by 1 base; bases with no gene match: 3. Germline V gene lookup returns CDR1 SGHDN and CDR2 FVKESK.